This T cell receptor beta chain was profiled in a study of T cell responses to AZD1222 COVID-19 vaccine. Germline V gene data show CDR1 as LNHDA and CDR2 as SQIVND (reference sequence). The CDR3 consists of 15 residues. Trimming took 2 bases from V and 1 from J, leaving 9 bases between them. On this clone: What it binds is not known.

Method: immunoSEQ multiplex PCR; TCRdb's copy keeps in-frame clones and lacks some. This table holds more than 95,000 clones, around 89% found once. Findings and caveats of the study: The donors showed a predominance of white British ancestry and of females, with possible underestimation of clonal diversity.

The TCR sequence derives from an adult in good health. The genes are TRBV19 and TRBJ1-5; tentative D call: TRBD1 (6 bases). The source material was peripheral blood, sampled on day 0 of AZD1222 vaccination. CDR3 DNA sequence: TGTGCCAGTAGTATACGACAGGAGAGCAATCAGCCCCAGCATTTT. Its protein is CASSIRQESNQPQHF.